This TCR beta chain was observed in a study of blood T cell repertoires in COVID-19. Individuals drawn from about 26 US areas were roughly 18 to 100 years old. The repertoire was sequenced with immunoSEQ multiplex PCR; TCRdb's copy has only in-frame clones and lacks some. The sample holds roughly 230,000 clones, 65% to 85% seen once. This TCR was sampled from a woman in her sixties or seventies who had recovered from COVID-19. The sample comprised PBMCs or T cells enriched from blood (not recorded which).

Written as DNA, the CDR3 is TGTGCCAGTAAACGGACAGGTGTAACTAGCAATCAGCCCCAGCATTTT. Translated, it gives CASKRTGVTSNQPQHF. The J gene is TRBJ1-5, the V gene TRBV19, with 7 bases that match TRBD1. Trimming at V came to 7 bases and at J to 0 bases, leaving 9 bases not matched to a gene. CDR1 is LNHDA, CDR2 SQIVND, per germline (reference sequence). CDR3 length equals 16 residues.